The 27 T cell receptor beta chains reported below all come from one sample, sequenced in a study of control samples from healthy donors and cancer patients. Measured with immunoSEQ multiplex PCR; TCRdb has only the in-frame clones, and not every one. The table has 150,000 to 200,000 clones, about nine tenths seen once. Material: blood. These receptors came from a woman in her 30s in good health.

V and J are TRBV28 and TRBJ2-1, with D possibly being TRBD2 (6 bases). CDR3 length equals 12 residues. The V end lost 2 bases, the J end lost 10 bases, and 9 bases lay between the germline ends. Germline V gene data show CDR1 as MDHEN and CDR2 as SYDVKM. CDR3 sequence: CASSLTRGEQFF. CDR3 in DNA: TGTGCCAGCAGTTTAACTCGGGGGGAGCAGTTCTTC.

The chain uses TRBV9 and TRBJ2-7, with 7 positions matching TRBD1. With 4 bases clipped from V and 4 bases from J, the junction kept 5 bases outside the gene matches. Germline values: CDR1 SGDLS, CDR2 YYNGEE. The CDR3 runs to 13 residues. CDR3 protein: CASSTGDGYEQYF. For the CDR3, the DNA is TGTGCCAGCAGCACAGGGGACGGGTACGAGCAGTACTTC. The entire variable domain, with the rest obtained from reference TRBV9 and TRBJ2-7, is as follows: DSGVTQTPKHLITATGQRVTLRCSPRSGDLSVYWYQQSLDQGLQFLIQYYNGEERAKGNILERFSAQQFPDLHSELNLSSLELGDSALYFCASSTGDGYEQYFGPGTRLTVT.

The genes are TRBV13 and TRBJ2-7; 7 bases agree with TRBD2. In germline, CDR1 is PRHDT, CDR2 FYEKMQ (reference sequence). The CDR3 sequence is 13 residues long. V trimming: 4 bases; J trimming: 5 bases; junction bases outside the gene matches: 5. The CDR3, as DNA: TGTGCCAGCAGCTCTGGACTAGTCCACGAGCAGTACTTC. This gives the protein CASSSGLVHEQYF.

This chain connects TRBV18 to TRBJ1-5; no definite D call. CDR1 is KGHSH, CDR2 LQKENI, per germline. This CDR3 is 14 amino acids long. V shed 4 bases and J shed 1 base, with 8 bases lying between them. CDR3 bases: TGTGCCAGCTCACTGGGTGGGAGCAATCAGCCCCAGCATTTT. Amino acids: CASSLGGSNQPQHF.

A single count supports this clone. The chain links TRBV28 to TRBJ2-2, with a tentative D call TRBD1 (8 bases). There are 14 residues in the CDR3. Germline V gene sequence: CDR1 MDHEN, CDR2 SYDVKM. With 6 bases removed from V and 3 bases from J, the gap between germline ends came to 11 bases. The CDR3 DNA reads TGTGCCAGCAGAACAGGGGGGGACACCGGGGAGCTGTTTTTT. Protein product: CASRTGGDTGELFF.

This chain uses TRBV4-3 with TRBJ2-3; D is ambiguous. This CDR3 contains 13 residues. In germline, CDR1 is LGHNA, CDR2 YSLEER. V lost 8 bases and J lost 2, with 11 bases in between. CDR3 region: CASGQVHTDTQYF. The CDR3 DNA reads TGCGCCAGCGGGCAGGTTCACACAGATACGCAGTATTTT.

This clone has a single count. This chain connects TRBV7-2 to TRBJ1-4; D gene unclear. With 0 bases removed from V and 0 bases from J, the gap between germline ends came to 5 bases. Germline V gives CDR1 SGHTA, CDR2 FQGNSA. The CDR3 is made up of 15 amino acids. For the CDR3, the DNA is TGTGCCAGCAGCTTAGCGCGGGCAACTAATGAAAAACTGTTTTTT. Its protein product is CASSLARATNEKLFF.

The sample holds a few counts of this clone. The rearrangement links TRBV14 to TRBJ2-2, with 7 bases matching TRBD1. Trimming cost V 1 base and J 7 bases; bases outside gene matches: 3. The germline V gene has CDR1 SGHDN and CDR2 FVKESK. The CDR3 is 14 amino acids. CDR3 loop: CASSQVAGGGELFF. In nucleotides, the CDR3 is TGTGCCAGCAGCCAAGTTGCAGGGGGCGGGGAGCTGTTTTTT.

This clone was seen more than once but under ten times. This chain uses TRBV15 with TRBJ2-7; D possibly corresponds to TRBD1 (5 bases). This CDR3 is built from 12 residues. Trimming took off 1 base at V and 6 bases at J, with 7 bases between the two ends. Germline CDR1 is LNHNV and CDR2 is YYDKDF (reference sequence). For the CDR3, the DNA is TGTGCCACCAGCAGAGTAAGGGGCGAGCAGTACTTC. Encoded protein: CATSRVRGEQYF.

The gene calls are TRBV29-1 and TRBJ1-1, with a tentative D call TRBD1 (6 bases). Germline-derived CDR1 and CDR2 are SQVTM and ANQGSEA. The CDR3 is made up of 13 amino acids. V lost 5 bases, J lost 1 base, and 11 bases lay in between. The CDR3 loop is CSVPQGWNTEAFF. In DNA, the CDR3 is TGCAGCGTTCCACAGGGCTGGAACACTGAAGCTTTCTTT.

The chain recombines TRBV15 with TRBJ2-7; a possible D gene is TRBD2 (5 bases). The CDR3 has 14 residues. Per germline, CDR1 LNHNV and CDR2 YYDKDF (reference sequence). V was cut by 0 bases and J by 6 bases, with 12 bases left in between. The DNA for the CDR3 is TGTGCCACCAGCAGAGATCTTGGAGGTTTCGAGCAGTACTTC. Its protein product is CATSRDLGGFEQYF. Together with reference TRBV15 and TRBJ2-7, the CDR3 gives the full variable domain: DAMVIQNPRYQVTQFGKPVTLSCSQTLNHNVMYWYQQKSSQAPKLLFHYYDKDFNNEADTPDNFQSRRPNTSFCFLDIRSPGLGDTAMYLCATSRDLGGFEQYFGPGTRLTVT.

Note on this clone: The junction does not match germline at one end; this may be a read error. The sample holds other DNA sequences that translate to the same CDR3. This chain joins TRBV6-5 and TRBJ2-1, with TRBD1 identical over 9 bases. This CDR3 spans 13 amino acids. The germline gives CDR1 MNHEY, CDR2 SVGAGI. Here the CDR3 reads CASGDRVNNEQFF. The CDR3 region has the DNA TGCGCCAGCGGGGACAGGGTCAACAATGAGCAGTTCTTC.

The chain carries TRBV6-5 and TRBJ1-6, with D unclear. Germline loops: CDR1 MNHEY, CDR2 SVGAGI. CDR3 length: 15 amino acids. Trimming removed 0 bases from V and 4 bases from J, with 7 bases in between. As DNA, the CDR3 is TGTGCCAGCAGTTACTCGAGCCAGTATAATTCACCCCTCCACTTT. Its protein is CASSYSSQYNSPLHF.

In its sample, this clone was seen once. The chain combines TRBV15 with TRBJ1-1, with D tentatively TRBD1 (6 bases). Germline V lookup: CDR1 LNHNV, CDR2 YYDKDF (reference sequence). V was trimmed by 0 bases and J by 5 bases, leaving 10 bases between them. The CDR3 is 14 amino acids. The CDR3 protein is CATSRDKGGTEAFF. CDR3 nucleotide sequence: TGTGCCACCAGCAGAGATAAGGGGGGGACTGAAGCTTTCTTT.

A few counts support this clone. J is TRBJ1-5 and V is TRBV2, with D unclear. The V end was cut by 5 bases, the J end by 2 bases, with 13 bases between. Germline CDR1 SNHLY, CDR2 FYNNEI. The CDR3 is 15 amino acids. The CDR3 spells CASSRLRWGNQPQHF. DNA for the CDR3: TGTGCCAGCAGTCGCTTGAGATGGGGCAATCAGCCCCAGCATTTT. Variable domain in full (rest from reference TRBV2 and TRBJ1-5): EPEVTQTPSHQVTQMGQEVILRCVPISNHLYFYWYRQILGQKVEFLVSFYNNEISEKSEIFDDQFSVERPDGSNFTLKIRSTKLEDSAMYFCASSRLRWGNQPQHFGDGTRLSIL.

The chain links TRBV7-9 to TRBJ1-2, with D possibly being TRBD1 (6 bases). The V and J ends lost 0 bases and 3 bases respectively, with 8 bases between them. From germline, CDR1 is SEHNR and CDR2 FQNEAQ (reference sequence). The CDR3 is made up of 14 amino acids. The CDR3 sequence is CASSLADRYYGYTF. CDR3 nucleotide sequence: TGTGCCAGCAGCTTAGCCGACAGGTACTATGGCTACACCTTC.

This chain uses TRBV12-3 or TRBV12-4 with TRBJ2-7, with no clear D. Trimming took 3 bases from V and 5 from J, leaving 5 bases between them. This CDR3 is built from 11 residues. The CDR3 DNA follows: TGTGCCAGCAGTTTGAGGCACGAGCAGTACTTC. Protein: CASSLRHEQYF.

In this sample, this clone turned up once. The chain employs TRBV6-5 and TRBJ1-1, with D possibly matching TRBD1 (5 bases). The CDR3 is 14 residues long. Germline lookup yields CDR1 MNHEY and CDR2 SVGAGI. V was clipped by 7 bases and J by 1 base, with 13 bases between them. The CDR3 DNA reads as TGTGCCAGCACCCCAGGGCGGGGGAACACTGAAGCTTTCTTT. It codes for CASTPGRGNTEAFF.

The CDR3 region has the DNA TGTGCCAGCACAAAGGACAGGGGGGTCAATCAGCCCCAGCATTTT. Translating it yields CASTKDRGVNQPQHF. This chain joins TRBV18 and TRBJ1-5; 10 nucleotides align to TRBD1. CDR3 length: 15 residues. Germline CDR1 and CDR2: KGHSH and LQKENI. V was clipped by 8 bases and J by 3 bases; unmatched bases: 7.

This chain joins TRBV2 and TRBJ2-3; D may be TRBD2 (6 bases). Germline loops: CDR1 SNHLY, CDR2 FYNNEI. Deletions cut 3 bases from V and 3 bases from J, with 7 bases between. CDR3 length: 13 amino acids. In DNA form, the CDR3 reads TGTGCCAGCAGTGAGGAGGGTACAGATACGCAGTATTTT. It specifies CASSEEGTDTQYF.

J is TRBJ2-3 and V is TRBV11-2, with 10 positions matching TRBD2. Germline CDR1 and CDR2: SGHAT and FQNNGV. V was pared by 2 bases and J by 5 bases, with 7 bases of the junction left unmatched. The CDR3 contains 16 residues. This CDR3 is CASSLSASGGVDTQYF. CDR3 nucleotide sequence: TGTGCCAGCAGCTTATCGGCTAGCGGGGGTGTAGATACGCAGTATTTT.

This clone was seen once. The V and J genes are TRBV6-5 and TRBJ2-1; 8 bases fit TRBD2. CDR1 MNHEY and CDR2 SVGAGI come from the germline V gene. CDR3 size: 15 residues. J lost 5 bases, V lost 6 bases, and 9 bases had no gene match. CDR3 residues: CASSPGTSRDNEQFF. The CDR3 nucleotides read TGTGCCAGCAGCCCCGGGACTAGTAGGGACAATGAGCAGTTCTTC.

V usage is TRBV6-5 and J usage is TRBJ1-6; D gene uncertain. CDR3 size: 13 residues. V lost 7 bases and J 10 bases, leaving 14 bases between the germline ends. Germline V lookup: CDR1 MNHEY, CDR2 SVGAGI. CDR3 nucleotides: TGTGCCAGCAAGTCGGACGTAGGGTCACCCCTCCACTTT. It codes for CASKSDVGSPLHF.

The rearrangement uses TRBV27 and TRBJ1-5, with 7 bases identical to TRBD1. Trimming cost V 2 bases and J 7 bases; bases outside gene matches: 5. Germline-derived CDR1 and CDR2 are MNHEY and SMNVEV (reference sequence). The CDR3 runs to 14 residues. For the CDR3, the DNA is TGTGCCAGCAGTTTACAGGGGGGCGGCCAGCCCCAGCATTTT. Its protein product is CASSLQGGGQPQHF.

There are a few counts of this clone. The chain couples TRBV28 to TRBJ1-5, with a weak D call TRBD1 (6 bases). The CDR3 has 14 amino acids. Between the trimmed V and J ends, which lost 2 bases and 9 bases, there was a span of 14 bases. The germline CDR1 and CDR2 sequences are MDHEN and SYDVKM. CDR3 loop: CASSLNRANGPQHF. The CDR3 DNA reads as TGTGCCAGCAGTTTAAACAGGGCAAATGGGCCCCAGCATTTT.

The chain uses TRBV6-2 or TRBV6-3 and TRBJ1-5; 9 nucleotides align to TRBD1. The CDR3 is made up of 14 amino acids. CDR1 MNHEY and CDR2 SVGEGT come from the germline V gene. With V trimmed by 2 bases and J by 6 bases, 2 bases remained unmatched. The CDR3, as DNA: TGTGCCAGCAGTTACGGGACAGGGAGTCAGCCCCAGCATTTT. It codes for CASSYGTGSQPQHF.

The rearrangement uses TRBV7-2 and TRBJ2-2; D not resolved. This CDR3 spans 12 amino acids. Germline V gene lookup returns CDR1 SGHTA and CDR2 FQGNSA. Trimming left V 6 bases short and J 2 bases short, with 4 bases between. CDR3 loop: CASRLNTGELFF. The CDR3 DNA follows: TGTGCCAGCAGATTAAACACCGGGGAGCTGTTTTTT.